These T cell receptor beta chains were read from a single sample in a study of graft-versus-host responses after intestinal transplantation. Data came from immunoSEQ multiplex PCR; TCRdb stores just in-frame clones and leaves some out. Of fewer than 20,000 clones in the sample, 85% to 95% were seen once. Sequencing was performed on PBMCs, taken 23 days after intestinal transplant. The receptors shown here come from a human patient who received an intestinal transplant, so some T cells may come from the graft donor. Each CDR3 is given with its conserved first and last residue. D genes are given only for firm matches. Clone size is given for some rows only: seen once, a few or many times, or a class if the clone is expanded.

d_call clone_size j_call v_call cdr3_nt cdr3_aa
- - TRBJ2-5 TRBV12-5 TGTGCTAGTGGTTTGGACCAAGAGACCCAGTACTTC CASGLDQETQYF
- - TRBJ2-5 TRBV27 TGTGCCAGCAGTTTAATGACTTCCCAAGAGACCCAGTACTTC CASSLMTSQETQYF
- - TRBJ2-1 TRBV5-1 TGCGCCAGCAGCTTGGGGAAGGGCCTAAAATCCTACAATGAGCAGTTCTTC CASSLGKGLKSYNEQFF
- once TRBJ2-4 TRBV6-1 TGTGCCAGCGGGGGAGGAAACATTCAGTACTTC CASGGGNIQYF
TRBD2 - TRBJ2-4 TRBV9 TGTGCCAGCAGCGTCGGACTAGCGGAAAACATTCAGTACTTC CASSVGLAENIQYF
- - TRBJ2-1 TRBV7-8 TGTGCCAGCAGCTCTGGACTCGTAAAGTTCTTC CASSSGLVKFF
- few TRBJ1-4 TRBV2 TGTGCCAGCTTCCGGGACTCCTCTCACGAAAAACTGTTTTTT CASFRDSSHEKLFF
- - TRBJ2-2 TRBV14 TGTGCCAGCAGCCAAGATTGGGGCAGGGTGAACACCGGGGAGCTGTTTTTT CASSQDWGRVNTGELFF
TRBD1 - TRBJ2-1 TRBV15 TGTGCCACCAGCAGAGGAGGTGACAGGGTGGGGAATGAGCAGTTCTTC CATSRGGDRVGNEQFF
TRBD1 once TRBJ1-2 TRBV15 TGTGCCACCAGCAGAGGAGGACAGGAGCTTTCCAGCTATGGCTACACCTTC CATSRGGQELSSYGYTF
- - TRBJ2-1 TRBV13 TGTGCCAGCAGCCTAGGACGTCGGTACCCGGGTGAGCAGTTCTTC CASSLGRRYPGEQFF
- - TRBJ2-5 TRBV5-6 TGTGCCAGCAGCTTGGATTTGGGAGAGACCCAGTACTTC CASSLDLGETQYF
TRBD2 once TRBJ2-2 TRBV30 TGTGCCTGGACCAGCGGGAGTTCTAGGACCGGGGAGCTGTTTTTT CAWTSGSSRTGELFF
- - TRBJ1-2 TRBV2 TGTGCCAGCAGTTTTAGAGGGCGCCATGGCTACACCTTC CASSFRGRHGYTF
TRBD2 - TRBJ2-2 TRBV7-9 TGTGCCAGCAGCCTTAGCGGGAGTAGAGGGGAGCTGTTTTTT CASSLSGSRGELFF
- once TRBJ2-7 TRBV9 TGTGCCAGCAACTCGGGAGATACGTACGAGCAGTACTTC CASNSGDTYEQYF
TRBD1 - TRBJ2-7 TRBV6-4 TGTGCCAGCAGTGACCACCCCGGACAGGGGGCGGCCGAGCAGTACTTC CASSDHPGQGAAEQYF
- - TRBJ1-5 TRBV5-8 TGTGCCAGCAGCTTGAACCAGGGGAGCAATCAGCCCCAGCATTTT CASSLNQGSNQPQHF
- few TRBJ1-1 TRBV6-6 TGTGCCAGCAGTTACTGGAGAGAGAACACTGAAGCTTTCTTT CASSYWRENTEAFF
- once TRBJ1-1 TRBV30 TGTGCCTGGAGTGGAGAATCGGGGGTCCGGAACACTGAAGCTTTCTTT CAWSGESGVRNTEAFF
- - TRBJ2-7 TRBV27 TGTGCCAGCAGTTACTTCCGGGGATGGGTCTACGAGCAGTACTTC CASSYFRGWVYEQYF
TRBD1 - TRBJ2-3 TRBV7-8 TGTGCCAGCAGCTTTGACAGGGGGCGCGCAGATACGCAGTATTTT CASSFDRGRADTQYF
- - TRBJ2-4 TRBV7-6 TGTGCCAGCAGCTCCCTAGTTACCGGGACAAAAAGCGGACTAACCAAAAACATTCAGTACTTC CASSSLVTGTKSGLTKNIQYF
TRBD1 - TRBJ1-1 TRBV7-9 TGTGCCAGCAGCCATACTCGGACAGGGAACACTGAAGCTTTCTTT CASSHTRTGNTEAFF
- - TRBJ1-4 TRBV2 TGTGCCAGCAGCCCCATTACCGAGGCCACAACTAATGAAAAACTGTTTTTT CASSPITEATTNEKLFF
TRBD1 - TRBJ2-3 TRBV13 TGTGCCAGCAGCTCCCTCGCAGGGGGCCCAGATACGCAGTATTTT CASSSLAGGPDTQYF
- once TRBJ1-1 TRBV6-6 TGTGCCAGCAGTTACGGGGGGGCGACTGAAGCTTTCTTT CASSYGGATEAFF
TRBD1 - TRBJ2-5 TRBV5-6 TGTGCCAGCAGCTTGAGTGGACGCCGAACAGGGGGTAAAGAGACCCAGTACTTC CASSLSGRRTGGKETQYF
- - TRBJ2-7 TRBV28 TGTGCCAGCAGTAGCAGGTTGATCCTCTACGAGCAGTACTTC CASSSRLILYEQYF
- - TRBJ1-1 TRBV27 TGTGCCAGCAGTTTGGGGGGGAACACTGAAGCTTTCTTT CASSLGGNTEAFF
TRBD1 - TRBJ2-1 TRBV11-1 TGTGCCAGCAGCTTAGGCTCGGACAGGGGATACAATGAGCAGTTCTTC CASSLGSDRGYNEQFF
TRBD1 - TRBJ1-2 TRBV6-1 TGTGCCTTGACCGGGACAGGGGGCACAAGGGGCTACACCTTC CALTGTGGTRGYTF
TRBD2 - TRBJ2-3 TRBV30 TGTGCCTGGAGTGTCGCTAGCGGGGGGGTTACGCAGTATTTT CAWSVASGGVTQYF
- - TRBJ2-4 TRBV11-2 TGTGCCAGCAGCGATGACTGGGCGAGGGGAAACATTCAGTACTTC CASSDDWARGNIQYF
TRBD1 - TRBJ2-5 TRBV12-5 TGTGCTAGTGGTTTGGCGACAGGGTTGGAGACCCAGTACTTC CASGLATGLETQYF
- once TRBJ2-7 TRBV13 TGTGCCAGCAGCCCCTCGACGAGCGGCGCCTACGAGCAGTACTTC CASSPSTSGAYEQYF
TRBD2 - TRBJ2-1 TRBV11-2 TGTGCCAGCGGAGACGGGGGGAATGAGCAGTTCTTC CASGDGGNEQFF
- - TRBJ1-5 TRBV7-8 TGTGCCAGCAGCTTATTACAGGGTGGCAATCAGCCCCAGCATTTT CASSLLQGGNQPQHF
- - TRBJ1-1 TRBV27 TGTGCCAGCAGTTTGGCCCCGGGGACTGAAGCTTTCTTT CASSLAPGTEAFF
TRBD1 - TRBJ2-7 TRBV28 TGTGCCAGCAGTCGGGACAGGGGGAGATACTCCTACGAGCAGTACTTC CASSRDRGRYSYEQYF
- - TRBJ2-7 TRBV5-1 TGCGCCAGCAGCCCTCTGGATAGCCCTAGACTTTACGAGCAGTACTTC CASSPLDSPRLYEQYF
TRBD2 - TRBJ2-5 TRBV2 TGTGCCAGCAGTGAGCGAGGACTAGCGGGGGAGACCCAGTACTTC CASSERGLAGETQYF
- - TRBJ2-3 TRBV2 TGTGCCAGCAGTGACCCAGGTAGCACAGATACGCAGTATTTT CASSDPGSTDTQYF
TRBD2 - TRBJ2-1 TRBV10-2 TGCGCCAGCGGACTAGCGGGAAGCAATGAGCAGTTCTTC CASGLAGSNEQFF
- - TRBJ1-4 TRBV4-1 TGCGCCAGCAGCCAAGATCTGGCAGATGAAAAACTGTTTTTT CASSQDLADEKLFF
TRBD1 - TRBJ1-6 TRBV19 TGTGCCAGTAGATTGAAATGGCAGGGGGTAACTTCACCCCTCCACTTT CASRLKWQGVTSPLHF
- - TRBJ2-5 TRBV4-3 TGCGCCAGCAGCCAAGATCCGGGACACCAGGGCGGGCAGTACTTC CASSQDPGHQGGQYF
- - TRBJ2-1 TRBV7-6 TGTGCCAGCAGCTTAATCGCCGCCGGGGATGAGCAGTTCTTC CASSLIAAGDEQFF
TRBD2 - TRBJ2-1 TRBV7-9 TGTGCCAGCAGCCCCGAACTAGCGGGAGGGCCGGGGGAGCAGTTCTTC CASSPELAGGPGEQFF
TRBD1 - TRBJ2-5 TRBV7-8 TGTGCCAGCAGCCTCTCCGGGACAGGGGAGGAGACCCAGTACTTC CASSLSGTGEETQYF
- - TRBJ2-7 TRBV4-1 TGCGCCAGCTCCACCTCGGACGGATTATCCTACGAGCAGTACTTC CASSTSDGLSYEQYF